The T cell receptor (beta chain) described here comes from a study of T-cell memory formation after mild COVID-19. Overall study: TCR clusters mostly belonged to single donors. General study results and limits: Some clones that responded were present in memory (sampled pre-infection), which suggests cross-reactive memory joined. Clones that shrank (day 15 to 85) were balanced CD4/CD8, whereas later expanders leaned CD4+.

V was clipped by 5 bases and J by 0 bases, with 14 bases between them. CDR1 LNHDA and CDR2 SQIVND come from the germline V gene (reference sequence). This CDR3 is 15 amino acids long. Comment on this clonotype: Its antigen remains unknown.

5'RACE primed at constant segments yielded TCR alpha and TCR beta cDNA libraries bearing sample barcodes and UMIs. Each CDR3 protein gets one entry after TCRdb re-called the 5' RACE reads with MiXCR. In the table there are approximately 450,000 distinct CDR3 sequences, 15% to 20% of which are singletons. This TCR was sampled from an adult woman who had mild COVID-19 (a few samples of this study predate the infection). Cell type and time point are not known. Sequences were obtained from PBMCs or a T cell subset sorted from them (not recorded which). J is TRBJ2-7 and V is TRBV19; a possible D gene is TRBD2 (6 bases). The CDR3 here is CASSFRDSSSYEQYF. CDR3 nucleotides: TGTGCCAGTAGTTTCCGGGACTCAAGCTCCTACGAGCAGTACTTC. The full variable domain, with the rest looked up from reference TRBV19 and TRBJ2-7, is DGGITQSPKYLFRKEGQNVTLSCEQNLNHDAMYWYRQDPGQGLRLIYYSQIVNDFQKGDIAEGYSVSREKKESFPLTVTSAQKNPTAFYLCASSFRDSSSYEQYFGPGTRLTVT.